The rows below give T cell receptor beta chains drawn from one sample of a study of T cell repertoires in cytomegalovirus infection. Their recognized antigens are unknown. One entry per CDR3 protein results from TCRdb running MiXCR on the reads. The profile shows hundreds of thousands of distinct CDR3 sequences, around 32% of them singletons. The material sequenced was cultured CD8+ T cells from PBMCs, taken from culture after CMV antigen stimulation. These receptors were obtained from a human donor in good health (CMV status not recorded). Some clones in this sample may be carry-over from other donors' samples. CDR3s include the opening cysteine and the closing phenylalanine or tryptophan. Each record gives: D gene, J gene, V gene, clone size, CDR3 protein, CDR3 DNA. A D gene is named only where the DNA matches it firmly. Clone sizes are given selectively: once, few, many, or a class where the clone is expanded.

TRBD1 TRBJ1-5 TRBV12-3/TRBV12-4 - CASSPTGGPNQPQHF TGTGCCAGCAGTCCGACAGGGGGCCCGAATCAGCCCCAGCATTTT
- TRBJ2-1 TRBV27 few CASSSYGGAYNEQFF TGTGCCAGCAGTAGCTACGGAGGGGCCTACAATGAGCAGTTCTTC
- TRBJ1-1 TRBV28 few CASSLSRVGTEAFF TGTGCCAGCAGTTTATCGAGGGTGGGCACTGAAGCTTTCTTT
- TRBJ1-1 TRBV27 few CASSFGHENTEAFF TGTGCCAGCAGTTTCGGACACGAGAACACTGAAGCTTTCTTT
- TRBJ2-4 TRBV27 few CASSPDILAKNIQYF TGTGCCAGCAGTCCGGACATATTAGCCAAAAACATTCAGTACTTC
- TRBJ1-5 TRBV19 few CASSMTGHFNQPQHF TGTGCCAGTAGTATGACGGGGCACTTCAATCAGCCCCAGCATTTT
- TRBJ1-5 TRBV3-1 - CASSQDFGGYSNQPQHF TGTGCCAGCAGCCAAGATTTTGGCGGGTATAGCAATCAGCCCCAGCATTTT
TRBD2 TRBJ2-1 TRBV7-3 - CASSLRIAGGLNEQFF TGTGCCAGCAGCTTACGAATAGCGGGGGGGCTTAATGAGCAGTTCTTC
TRBD1 TRBJ2-1 TRBV7-8 many CASSLDRGPSHEQFF TGTGCCAGCAGCTTGGACAGGGGCCCTTCTCACGAGCAGTTCTTC
- TRBJ2-1 TRBV15 - CATAKGNEQFF TGTGCCACGGCGAAGGGCAATGAGCAGTTCTTC
- TRBJ2-1 TRBV7-3 few CASSDPSYNEQFF TGTGCCAGCAGCGACCCCTCCTACAATGAGCAGTTCTTC